The 21 T cell receptor beta chains in this list originate from one sample, sequenced in a study of blood T cell repertoires in COVID-19. Repertoires were generated with immunoSEQ multiplex PCR, while TCRdb's copy carries only in-frame clones and drops some. The sample shows 90,000 to 100,000 clones, approximately 81% of them seen only once. The sample consisted of peripheral blood. The receptors originated from a man in his sixties with acute or convalescent COVID-19.

The chain combines TRBV18 with TRBJ2-3; the D gene is possibly TRBD2 (6 bases). The CDR3 sequence is 14 residues long. Germline loops: CDR1 KGHSH, CDR2 LQKENI. V was trimmed by 4 bases and J by 2 bases, leaving 10 bases between them. CDR3 sequence reads: CASSLSDYTDTQYF. CDR3 DNA: TGTGCCAGCTCACTCTCGGACTACACAGATACGCAGTATTTT.

The CDR3 region is CASSLRLPGIEKLFF. The CDR3 bases are TGTGCCAGCAGCTTACGCCTCCCGGGTATTGAAAAACTGTTTTTT. The chain combines TRBV7-9 with TRBJ1-4, with no clear D. The V and J ends lost 2 bases and 7 bases respectively, with 14 bases between them. Germline assignment: CDR1 SEHNR and CDR2 FQNEAQ (reference sequence). This CDR3 comprises 15 residues.

This clone turned up a few times. The rearrangement joins TRBV11-1 to TRBJ2-5; 8 bases match TRBD2. The CDR3 has 14 residues. Germline assignment: CDR1 SGHAT and CDR2 FQDESV (reference sequence). V gave up 3 bases and J gave up 4 bases; unmatched junction bases: 4. In DNA form, the CDR3 reads TGTGCCAGCAGCTTTACCCTAGCGGGAGAGACCCAGTACTTC. Translation gives CASSFTLAGETQYF.

The genes are TRBV7-2 and TRBJ2-7, with no clear D. This CDR3 has 13 residues. V was clipped by 2 bases and J by 0 bases, with 5 bases between them. The germline CDR1 and CDR2 sequences are SGHTA and FQGNSA. The CDR3 spells CASSLTHSYEQYF. The CDR3 DNA follows: TGTGCCAGCAGCTTAACACACTCCTACGAGCAGTACTTC.

This rearrangement joins TRBV5-4 to TRBJ2-7; TRBD1 matches at 10 bases. Looked up from germline, CDR1 is SGHNT and CDR2 is YYREEE (reference sequence). V lost 3 bases to trimming and J lost 3 bases; unmatched junction nucleotides: 12. The CDR3 consists of 17 residues. This chain's CDR3 is CASSSGPQTGGRYEQYF. Written as DNA, the CDR3 is TGTGCCAGCAGCTCCGGACCCCAGACAGGGGGCCGCTACGAGCAGTACTTC.

The gene calls are TRBV7-2 and TRBJ2-2, with 9 bases lining up with TRBD2. V was clipped by 5 bases and J by 3 bases; unmatched bases: 10. Germline assignment: CDR1 SGHTA and CDR2 FQGNSA. This CDR3 comprises 17 residues. CDR3 in DNA: TGTGCCAGCAGCCAAACGCGGACTAGCGAAGACACCGGGGAGCTGTTTTTT. Translated, it gives CASSQTRTSEDTGELFF.

This clone was counted a single time. The CDR3 is CASSLETDYGYTF. CDR3 in DNA: TGTGCCAGCAGCTTGGAGACAGACTATGGCTACACCTTC. The J gene is TRBJ1-2, the V gene TRBV5-4; possibly TRBD1 for D (5 bases). The CDR3 covers 13 residues. CDR1 SGHNT and CDR2 YYREEE come from the germline V gene (reference sequence). V lost 0 bases to trimming and J lost 3 bases, with 6 bases between them.

This chain connects TRBV19 to TRBJ1-3, with D perhaps TRBD1 (6 bases). The length of the CDR3 is 15 residues. V was shortened by 4 bases and J by 0 bases, with 10 bases between the two germline ends. Germline loops: CDR1 LNHDA, CDR2 SQIVND (reference sequence). The CDR3 DNA reads TGTGCCAGTAGTAAGGACAGTAACTCTGGAAACACCATATATTTT. Protein: CASSKDSNSGNTIYF.

The chain couples TRBV7-9 to TRBJ2-5; the D gene is possibly TRBD1 (6 bases). The V gene's germline CDR1 is SEHNR and CDR2 FQNEAQ (reference sequence). This CDR3 is 16 amino acids long. V gave up 5 bases and J gave up 1 base, with 17 bases separating them. This chain's CDR3 is CASSPQGPIPQETQYF. The CDR3 DNA follows: TGTGCCAGCAGCCCCCAGGGGCCCATACCCCAAGAGACCCAGTACTTC.

This clone was seen a single time. This rearrangement joins TRBV2 to TRBJ1-3; TRBD1 might be the D (6 bases). The CDR3 consists of 13 residues. Per the germline V gene, CDR1 is SNHLY and CDR2 is FYNNEI. Trimming removed 7 bases at V and 4 bases at J, with 11 bases between. This CDR3 reads CASTGGFGNTIYF. CDR3 nucleotides: TGTGCCAGCACTGGGGGCTTCGGAAACACCATATATTTT.

J is TRBJ2-1 and V is TRBV4-1; D gene ambiguous. Germline loops: CDR1 MGHRA, CDR2 YSYEKL. The CDR3 is 15 amino acids. With 2 bases removed from V and 2 bases from J, the gap between germline ends came to 10 bases. The CDR3 reads CASSQSLLPYNEQFF. In DNA, the CDR3 is TGCGCCAGCAGCCAATCACTACTCCCCTACAATGAGCAGTTCTTC.

J is TRBJ2-1 and V is TRBV11-3; 9 bases agree with TRBD2. The germline CDR1 and CDR2 sequences are SGHNT and YENEEA. The CDR3 covers 15 residues. V lost 4 bases and J lost 7; bases outside the gene matches: 8. CDR3 amino acids: CASSSGLASQNEQFF. CDR3 in DNA: TGTGCCAGCAGCTCGGGACTAGCTTCACAGAATGAGCAGTTCTTC. The variable domain in full, completed from reference TRBV11-3 and TRBJ2-1, reads EAGVVQSPRYKIIEKKQPVAFWCNPISGHNTLYWYLQNLGQGPELLIRYENEEAVDDSQLPKDRFSAERLKGVDSTLKIQPAELGDSAVYLCASSSGLASQNEQFFGPGTRLTVL.

Concerning this clone: Other DNA sequences in this sample translate to the same CDR3. The chain employs TRBV6-2 or TRBV6-3 and TRBJ1-2; possible D gene TRBD1, 5 bases. This CDR3 has 14 residues. The germline V gene encodes CDR1 MNHEY and CDR2 SVGEGT. V lost 2 bases and J 2 bases, leaving 9 bases between the germline ends. The CDR3 loop is CASSYGTLNYGYTF. Written as DNA, the CDR3 is TGTGCCAGCAGTTACGGGACTTTGAACTATGGCTACACCTTC.

The rearrangement uses TRBV19 and TRBJ2-3; D perhaps matches TRBD1 (6 bases). V shed 5 bases and J shed 7 bases, with 16 bases lying between them. This CDR3 spans 14 amino acids. Germline lookup yields CDR1 LNHDA and CDR2 SQIVND (reference sequence). Written as DNA, the CDR3 is TGTGCCAGTAGTCTGGACAGCGAGTGGAATACGCAGTATTTT. This translates into CASSLDSEWNTQYF.

This clone was seen only a few times. The sample carries other DNA sequences with the same CDR3. This chain links TRBV9 with TRBJ2-7; 7 bases are shared with TRBD1. Germline-derived CDR1 and CDR2 are SGDLS and YYNGEE. This CDR3 has 12 residues. After removal of 0 bases from V and 6 bases from J, the junction contained 0 bases not matched to a gene. The CDR3 DNA reads TGTGCCAGCAGCGTAGACAGGGGCGAGCAGTACTTC. Its translation is CASSVDRGEQYF.

The genes are TRBV5-5 and TRBJ2-7; TRBD1 agrees at 7 bases. CDR1 and CDR2 (germline): SGHKS, YYEKEE (reference sequence). The CDR3 is 16 residues long. V shed 2 bases and J 3 bases; nucleotides not matched to a gene: 11. CDR3 in amino acids: CASSFNRDSDNYEQYF. Here the CDR3 DNA reads TGTGCCAGCAGCTTCAACCGGGACAGTGACAACTACGAGCAGTACTTC. The full variable domain, in which reference TRBV5-5 and TRBJ2-7 provide the parts outside the CDR3, is DAGVTQSPTHLIKTRGQQVTLRCSPISGHKSVSWYQQVLGQGPQFIFQYYEKEERGRGNFPDRFSARQFPNYSSELNVNALLLGDSALYLCASSFNRDSDNYEQYFGPGTRLTVT.

The rearrangement links TRBV15 to TRBJ2-1; 9 bases line up with TRBD2. Trimming took 0 bases from V and 9 from J; bases not matched to a gene: 9. From germline, CDR1 is LNHNV and CDR2 YYDKDF (reference sequence). The CDR3 covers 16 residues. The CDR3 loop reads CATSRDLVAGVLEQFF. The CDR3 coding sequence is TGTGCCACCAGCAGAGATCTGGTAGCGGGAGTGCTTGAGCAGTTCTTC.

This clone has more than one count but fewer than ten. CDR3 DNA sequence: TGTGCCAGCAGCCTACGTACCTCCGGGACAGGGGGCAGCAGCTACACCTTC. Protein sequence: CASSLRTSGTGGSSYTF. This chain links TRBV5-4 with TRBJ1-2; 12 bases match TRBD1. CDR1 and CDR2 (germline): SGHNT, YYREEE (reference sequence). The CDR3 is 17 amino acids. J was trimmed by 9 bases and V by 4 bases; bases with no gene match: 16.

The V gene is TRBV3-1 (or the pseudogene TRBV3-2), the J gene TRBJ2-3; the D is unclear. V lost 3 bases and J lost 4, with 8 bases in between. The CDR3 runs 13 residues. Germline loops: CDR1 LGHDT, CDR2 YNNKEL (reference sequence). CDR3 residues: CASSHLGSDTQYF. CDR3 in DNA: TGTGCCAGCAGCCACCTAGGTTCAGATACGCAGTATTTT.

This clone has only one observation. The rearrangement joins TRBV5-1 to TRBJ2-7; 8 bases map to TRBD2. The ends lost 2 bases at V and 2 bases at J; junction bases unmatched: 6. CDR1 is SGHRS, CDR2 YFSETQ, per germline. The CDR3 extends over 15 amino acids. The CDR3 region has the DNA TGCGCCAGCAGCTTCGCCTTAGCGGGGCCCTACGAGCAGTACTTC. This translates into CASSFALAGPYEQYF.

The chain has TRBV19 and TRBJ1-6; TRBD1 matches 7 bases. Germline loops: CDR1 LNHDA, CDR2 SQIVND (reference sequence). This CDR3 is 13 amino acids long. The J segment lost 10 bases and the V segment lost 7 bases, leaving 7 bases of the junction unmatched. The CDR3 coding sequence is TGTGCCAGTAAAACAGGGGAGGTATCACCCCTCCACTTT. The encoded protein is CASKTGEVSPLHF.